This T cell receptor beta chain was sequenced during a study of beta chain features in type 1 diabetes. On the study more broadly: The study found patients and healthy donors alike in age, gender and cell yields.

J was trimmed by 7 bases and V by 6 bases; bases with no gene match: 7. The CDR3 is 13 residues long. CDR1 is SNHLY and CDR2 is FYNNEI in the germline V gene. Study results and limitations: Shortening that was moderate but significant affected the TCRB CDR3s of Type 1 diabetes patients in all four CD4+ subsets.

This clone has a handful of counts. Its specificity is unknown. Expressed TCRB transcripts got sequenced, as all isolated RNA was reverse transcribed. Sequenced by immunoSEQ multiplex PCR; TCRdb stores in-frame clones only, minus some. The sample includes approximately 160,000 clones, roughly 63% of them seen just once. The sequenced sample was naive CD4+ T cells from blood. The chain is built from TRBV2 and TRBJ1-2, with TRBD1 identical over 8 bases. The TCR sequence derives from a man under 40 with type 1 diabetes. CDR3 protein: CASRTGQGGGYTF. For the CDR3, the DNA is TGTGCCAGCAGAACCGGACAGGGAGGTGGCTACACCTTC.